This is a list of T cell receptor beta chains from one sample in a study of blood T cell repertoires in COVID-19. Repertoires were generated with immunoSEQ multiplex PCR, while TCRdb's copy carries only in-frame clones and drops some. Of about 290,000 clones in the sample, roughly 90% are singletons; the top ten hold 11%. Sequences were obtained from peripheral blood. The receptors come from a woman aged 30 to 39 with COVID-19, enrolled during active disease. Both conserved end residues are part of each CDR3. The D gene is left open where the match is weak. Clone size is shown for a subset of rows, as once, few, many or a class of expanded clone.

D	J	V	size	DNA	CDR3
TRBD1	TRBJ1-5	TRBV5-1	-	TGCGCCAGCAGCTTGGCTACAGGGGGCAATCAGCCCCAGCATTTT	CASSLATGGNQPQHF
-	TRBJ1-5	TRBV27	-	TGTGCCAGGCCGAGGGTCGATCAGCCCCAGCATTTT	CARPRVDQPQHF
-	TRBJ1-2	TRBV12-3/TRBV12-4	-	TGTGCCAGCAGACAGGGTGGCGGCTACACCTTC	CASRQGGGYTF
-	TRBJ1-1	TRBV21-1	-	TGTGCCAGCAGCAAGGACACCATGAACACTGAAGCTTTCTTT	CASSKDTMNTEAFF
TRBD1	TRBJ2-5	TRBV5-1	-	TGCGCCAGCGGATGGACAGGGTTGAAGGAGACCCAGTACTTC	CASGWTGLKETQYF
-	TRBJ2-3	TRBV28	-	TGTGCCAGCAGTTTACAGGAGGGGCACACAGATACGCAGTATTTT	CASSLQEGHTDTQYF
-	TRBJ1-4	TRBV7-7	few	TGTGCCCGACACAGCCCATCCCTCCTTGAGACTAATGAAAAACTGTTTTTT	CARHSPSLLETNEKLFF
TRBD1	TRBJ2-7	TRBV28	-	TGTGCCAGCAGTTTCCTCCGCGAGACAGGGTCCTACGAGCAGTACTTC	CASSFLRETGSYEQYF
-	TRBJ2-5	TRBV18	-	TGTGCCAGCTCACCAGTAACACAACAAGAGACCCAGTACTTC	CASSPVTQQETQYF
-	TRBJ1-5	TRBV2	-	TGTGCCAGCAGTGACACCGGTAGCAATCAGCCCCAGCATTTT	CASSDTGSNQPQHF
TRBD1	TRBJ1-1	TRBV6-4	-	TGTGCCAGCAGTGACTCGAACAGGGGAGCTTTCTTT	CASSDSNRGAFF
TRBD2	TRBJ2-1	TRBV11-2	-	TGTGCCAGCAGCTTAAGGACTAGCGGGGGTCCTTACGGTCACAATGAGCAGTTCTTC	CASSLRTSGGPYGHNEQFF
-	TRBJ1-4	TRBV5-1	-	TGCGCCAGCAGCTTGGGGCACGGAGCTAATGAAAAACTGTTTTTT	CASSLGHGANEKLFF
TRBD1	TRBJ1-4	TRBV27	-	TGTGCCAGCATGACAGGGGGCCTCGATGAAAAACTGTTTTTT	CASMTGGLDEKLFF
-	TRBJ1-1	TRBV9	-	TGTGCCAGCAGCGTAGCGCGGGGGACTGAAGCTTTCTTT	CASSVARGTEAFF
-	TRBJ2-7	TRBV6-1	-	TGTGCCAGCAGTGAATATAGGGGGAGAAACGAGCAGTACTTC	CASSEYRGRNEQYF
-	TRBJ2-7	TRBV6-5	-	TGTGCCAGCAGTTACGACAGATTCTACGAGCAGTACTTC	CASSYDRFYEQYF
-	TRBJ1-1	TRBV29-1	-	TGCAGCGTTGATCGGGGGGCTGAAGCTTTCTTT	CSVDRGAEAFF
TRBD2	TRBJ2-2	TRBV10-2	-	TGCGCCAGCAGTGAGCTGCGGGGGGGCAACACCGGGGAGCTGTTTTTT	CASSELRGGNTGELFF
TRBD2	TRBJ2-3	TRBV5-6	once	TGTGCCAGCAGCTTCAGACTAGCGGGGGCACAAGGGCCAGATACGCAGTATTTT	CASSFRLAGAQGPDTQYF
-	TRBJ2-2	TRBV10-3	-	TGTGCCATCAGTGTAAACACCGGGGAGCTGTTTTTT	CAISVNTGELFF
-	TRBJ2-1	TRBV6-5	-	TGTGCCAGCAGTCCCGGGACTGGGCACAATGAGCAGTTCTTC	CASSPGTGHNEQFF
-	TRBJ1-1	TRBV5-1	-	TGCGCCAGCAGCTTGGTAGTAGGGAGAACTGAAGCTTTCTTT	CASSLVVGRTEAFF
-	TRBJ2-7	TRBV14	-	TGTGCCAGCAGCCTAACAGGGAGCTCCTACGAGCAGTACTTC	CASSLTGSSYEQYF
-	TRBJ2-5	TRBV5-1	-	TGCGCCAGCAGCTTCTCAGGGGAGGAGACCCAGTACTTC	CASSFSGEETQYF
-	TRBJ1-5	TRBV6-5	-	TGTGCCAGCAGCCCCGCGGGGAATCAGCCCCAGCATTTT	CASSPAGNQPQHF
-	TRBJ1-1	TRBV6-5	-	TGTGCCAGCAGTTACAGACAGGTCTCCACTGAAGCTTTCTTT	CASSYRQVSTEAFF
-	TRBJ2-2	TRBV4-2	-	TGTGCCAGCAGCCAAGACTACACCGGGGAGCTGTTTTTT	CASSQDYTGELFF
TRBD1	TRBJ2-7	TRBV4-1	-	TGCGCCAGCAGCTACGGACAGGGAGACTACGAGCAGTACTTC	CASSYGQGDYEQYF
-	TRBJ1-1	TRBV12-3/TRBV12-4	-	TGTGCCAGCAGTCTACAGGTGTACACTGAAGCTTTCTTT	CASSLQVYTEAFF
-	TRBJ2-3	TRBV6-5	-	TGTGCCAGCAGTTACGTAGCATCAAGTACAGATACGCAGTATTTT	CASSYVASSTDTQYF